Following are 21 T cell receptor beta chains from one sample sequenced in a study of T cells after yellow fever vaccination. Via MiXCR, TCRdb re-called the 5' RACE reads, giving one row per CDR3 protein. The sample has about 120,000 distinct CDR3 sequences, roughly 8.2% seen once. The sample consisted of CD8+ T cells sorted from PBMCs, taken on the day of the yellow fever booster vaccination. All receptors derive from a man in his late teens or twenties who received the YFV17D yellow fever vaccine.

CDR3 in amino acids: CASTLAGGPNEQFF. DNA of the CDR3: TGCGCCAGTACACTAGCGGGGGGGCCCAATGAGCAGTTCTTC. This rearrangement joins TRBV5-1 to TRBJ2-1; 13 nucleotides match TRBD2. There are 14 residues in the CDR3. Germline values: CDR1 SGHRS, CDR2 YFSETQ. V shed 8 bases, J shed 6 bases, and the junction held 5 bases outside the gene matches.

This clonotype was recorded a few times. CDR3 loop: CASGDSLYGYTF. DNA of the CDR3: TGTGCCAGCGGGGACAGCCTCTATGGCTACACCTTC. The rearrangement uses TRBV7-9 and TRBJ1-2, with 7 nucleotides matching TRBD1. Per germline, CDR1 SEHNR and CDR2 FQNEAQ (reference sequence). The CDR3 totals 12 residues. V lost 8 bases to trimming and J lost 4 bases; unmatched junction nucleotides: 4.

There are many counts of this clonotype. J is TRBJ2-3 and V is TRBV7-6; 14 nucleotides match TRBD2. This CDR3 has 20 amino acids. CDR1 is SGHVS and CDR2 is FNYEAQ in the germline V gene. V was pared by 5 bases and J by 7 bases, with 20 bases of the junction left unmatched. The CDR3 nucleotides are TGTGCCAGCAGCCCCGTTTTTATGCGACTAGCGGGGGGGATCGATAATACGCAGTATTTT. This encodes CASSPVFMRLAGGIDNTQYF.

The chain combines TRBV29-1 with TRBJ2-1; D not resolved. This CDR3 is built from 14 residues. Germline CDR1 SQVTM, CDR2 ANQGSEA. Trimming stripped 0 bases from V and 5 bases from J, with 11 bases between. The CDR3 sequence: CSVEELGRDNEQFF. CDR3 nucleotides: TGCAGCGTTGAAGAATTGGGCCGAGACAATGAGCAGTTCTTC.

This clonotype was counted many times. The chain has TRBV29-1 and TRBJ2-5; 8 positions agree with TRBD1. This CDR3 contains 12 residues. The V and J ends lost 6 bases and 3 bases, in that order; junction bases with no gene match: 3. Germline lookup yields CDR1 SQVTM and CDR2 ANQGSEA. CDR3 region: CSVQTGEETQYF. The CDR3, as DNA: TGCAGCGTCCAGACAGGGGAAGAGACCCAGTACTTC.

This clonotype was picked up many times. The chain joins TRBV4-1 to TRBJ2-3, with 7 bases aligning to TRBD2. Unmatched junction bases numbered 4, after V lost 0 bases and J lost 4 bases. The CDR3 runs 15 residues. The germline V gene has CDR1 MGHRA and CDR2 YSYEKL. CDR3 nucleotides: TGCGCCAGCAGCCAAGACGGGGCGGGGGCAGATACGCAGTATTTT. Its protein product is CASSQDGAGADTQYF.

The chain links TRBV3-1 to TRBJ1-4; D not certain. The CDR3 covers 15 residues. The V and J ends lost 0 bases and 4 bases respectively, with 9 bases between them. Germline V gene lookup returns CDR1 LGHDT and CDR2 YNNKEL (reference sequence). In DNA form, the CDR3 reads TGTGCCAGCAGCCAAGAGGTGGTACTTAATGAAAAACTGTTTTTT. Amino acid sequence: CASSQEVVLNEKLFF.

This clonotype was recorded many times. The chain employs TRBV10-3 and TRBJ2-1, with a weak D call TRBD2 (7 bases). Germline V lookup: CDR1 ENHRY, CDR2 SYGVKD. There are 20 residues in the CDR3. V was trimmed by 0 bases and J by 0 bases, leaving 21 bases between them. Here the CDR3 reads CAISESSSGGPRSSYNEQFF. The CDR3 DNA sequence: TGTGCCATCAGTGAGTCATCTTCCGGGGGGCCCCGTTCCTCCTACAATGAGCAGTTCTTC.

This clonotype was counted a few times. The chain couples TRBV12-3 or TRBV12-4 to TRBJ1-1; no definite D call. The CDR3 is 12 residues long. V dropped 5 bases and J dropped 5 bases, with 9 bases sitting between them. DNA of the CDR3: TGTGCCAGCAGTCCCCCCCATACTGAAGCTTTCTTT. Its translation is CASSPPHTEAFF.

This clonotype is judged medium-sized. The V call is TRBV3-1, the J call TRBJ2-2; no clear D gene. This CDR3 has 18 residues. Germline CDR1 reads LGHDT; CDR2 reads YNNKEL (reference sequence). Trimming stripped 1 base from V and 0 bases from J, with 15 bases between. CDR3 sequence reads: CASSQAITVTANTGELFF. As DNA, the CDR3 is TGTGCCAGCAGCCAAGCGATTACGGTGACCGCGAACACCGGGGAGCTGTTTTTT.

There are a few counts of this clonotype. Here the CDR3 DNA reads TGTGCCTATGGCGGTTCGCAAGAGACCCAGTACTTC. Its protein is CAYGGSQETQYF. This chain connects TRBV5-4 to TRBJ2-5; unclear D gene. Germline loops: CDR1 SGHNT, CDR2 YYREEE (reference sequence). This CDR3 spans 12 amino acids. V was pared by 10 bases and J by 2 bases, with 12 bases between.

This clonotype has a handful of counts. The rearrangement joins TRBV4-3 to TRBJ2-1; D is unresolved. The V and J ends lost 5 bases and 7 bases respectively, with 12 bases between them. The germline V gene encodes CDR1 LGHNA and CDR2 YSLEER. This CDR3 has 13 amino acids. The CDR3 region has the DNA TGCGCCAGCAGCGATGGGGTCGGGAATGAGCAGTTCTTC. Protein: CASSDGVGNEQFF.

This clonotype was recorded many times. J is TRBJ2-5 and V is TRBV3-1; 9 bases are shared with TRBD2. The CDR3 is 16 amino acids. V gave up 4 bases and J gave up 1 base; unmatched junction bases: 7. The germline V gene has CDR1 LGHDT and CDR2 YNNKEL (reference sequence). For the CDR3, the DNA is TGTGCCAGCAGCCCCAGCCTAGCGGGGCTCCAAGAGACCCAGTACTTC. This translates into CASSPSLAGLQETQYF.

The sample holds a few counts of this clonotype. The genes are TRBV6-5 and TRBJ1-2; 9 positions agree with TRBD1. The CDR3 covers 20 residues. V shed 0 bases and J 5 bases; nucleotides not matched to a gene: 19. Germline-derived CDR1 and CDR2 are MNHEY and SVGAGI. The CDR3 region has the DNA TGTGCCAGCAGTTACTCCTCCGTAGCGACAGGGGGTCCCCCTTGGTATGGCTACACCTTC. It codes for CASSYSSVATGGPPWYGYTF.

This clonotype was found many times. The chain recombines TRBV7-8 with TRBJ2-3, with D hard to call. V dropped 0 bases and J dropped 2 bases, with 12 bases sitting between them. Germline CDR1 reads SGHVS; CDR2 reads FQNEAQ. CDR3 length: 16 residues. CDR3 DNA: TGTGCCAGCAGCTTAGCGGGGATTCAGGCCACAGATACGCAGTATTTT. It yields the protein CASSLAGIQATDTQYF.

Many counts were recorded for this clonotype. This chain links TRBV5-1 with TRBJ2-7; D is undetermined. Between the trimmed V and J ends, which lost 5 bases and 0 bases, there was a span of 21 bases. Germline V gene sequence: CDR1 SGHRS, CDR2 YFSETQ. The CDR3 has 17 amino acids. As DNA, the CDR3 is TGCGCCAGCAGAGATGAGGCAGATTCTTTCTACTCCTACGAGCAGTACTTC. Its translation is CASRDEADSFYSYEQYF.

This clonotype appeared a few times. The V gene is TRBV7-2, the J gene TRBJ1-5; maybe TRBD1 (6 bases). Germline lookup yields CDR1 SGHTA and CDR2 FQGNSA. The CDR3 length is 15 residues. V was shortened by 5 bases and J by 4 bases, with 15 bases between the two germline ends. In DNA, the CDR3 is TGTGCCAGCAGCAGGTTCGGGGGGCGGAATCAGCCCCAGCATTTT. Translation gives CASSRFGGRNQPQHF. Based on the CDR3 plus reference TRBV7-2 and TRBJ1-5, the full variable domain is GAGVSQSPSNKVTEKGKDVELRCDPISGHTALYWYRQSLGQGLEFLIYFQGNSAPDKSGLPSDRFSAERTGGSVSTLTIQRTQQEDSAVYLCASSRFGGRNQPQHFGDGTRLSIL.

This chain links TRBV25-1 with TRBJ1-5; 7 bases match TRBD1. The V and J ends lost 1 base and 4 bases, in that order; junction bases with no gene match: 7. Germline V gene lookup returns CDR1 MGHDK and CDR2 SYGVNS. This CDR3 is 16 amino acids long. The chain's CDR3 is CASSESMTGNNQPQHF. CDR3 coding DNA: TGTGCCAGCAGTGAATCGATGACAGGGAATAATCAGCCCCAGCATTTT.

The J gene is TRBJ1-6, the V gene TRBV7-9; TRBD1 is a possible D gene (5 bases). The CDR3 length is 14 residues. Germline loops: CDR1 SEHNR, CDR2 FQNEAQ (reference sequence). Trimming pared 2 bases from V and 10 bases from J, leaving 12 bases between. CDR3 in amino acids: CASSLSQGGSPLHF. DNA for the CDR3: TGTGCCAGCAGCTTATCCCAGGGCGGCTCACCCCTCCACTTT.

This clonotype appeared a few times. J is TRBJ2-7 and V is TRBV12-3 or TRBV12-4; TRBD2 is a possible D gene (6 bases). This CDR3 comprises 13 residues. The V end lost 2 bases, the J end lost 7 bases, and 12 bases lay between the germline ends. CDR3 in amino acids: CASSLYRGKEQYF. Here the CDR3 DNA reads TGTGCCAGCAGTTTATACCGCGGGAAGGAGCAGTACTTC.

This clonotype came up many times. The V and J genes are TRBV5-1 and TRBJ2-6, with D unclear. Germline-derived CDR1 and CDR2 are SGHRS and YFSETQ. The ends were cut back, 0 bases at V and 0 bases at J, with 16 bases in the middle. The length of the CDR3 is 19 residues. The CDR3 sequence: CASSLALKDGSSGANVLTF. The CDR3 nucleotides read TGCGCCAGCAGCTTGGCCCTTAAGGATGGGTCCTCTGGGGCCAACGTCCTGACTTTC.